What follows is one T cell receptor beta chain and its context. Its antigen is as yet unknown. PCR amplification relied on 60 Vbeta primers (plus 13 Jbeta primers). Here immunoSEQ multiplex PCR was the method, and the copy in TCRdb shows in-frame clones only, minus some. The repertoire holds roughly 130,000 clones, around 83% seen once, with 0.95% to 1.1% in the top ten. The data originate from a study of cytomegalovirus exposure and HLA in healthy donors. Regarding the study as a whole: Later work showed greater clonal expansion in HLA-associated TCR beta chains than in equally common others. DRB1 had the most TCR associations and HLA-C the fewest, a later analysis found, with rates varying by HLA locus.

Germline CDR1 is SGHVS and CDR2 is FNYEAQ. The CDR3 loop spans 17 amino acids. Trimming shortened V by 4 bases and J by 5 bases, and 20 bases separated the two germline ends. V is TRBV7-6 and J is TRBJ1-4, with D uncertain. Specimen: PBMCs. The sequence derives from a human donor in good health. The CDR3 region is CASSSPLVGSVNEKLFF. DNA of the CDR3: TGTGCCAGCAGCTCCCCTCTGGTTGGCAGTGTGAATGAAAAACTGTTTTTT.